This entry features one T cell receptor beta chain sequence. The data stem from a study of shared clonotypes between healthy human individuals. Germline-derived CDR1 and CDR2 are SEHNR and FQNEAQ (reference sequence). The trim removed 9 bases at V and 8 bases at J, leaving 10 bases unmatched. The CDR3 covers 13 residues. Libraries were prepared by immunoSEQ multiplex PCR; TCRdb keeps only in-frame clonotypes and omits some of them. The sample holds more than 400,000 clones, more than 65% seen once. V and J are TRBV7-9 and TRBJ2-1; 7 bases fit TRBD1. The sequencing sample was made of PBMCs. This TCR came from a woman in her 40s in good health. Some clones in this sample may be carry-over from other donors' samples. The CDR3 DNA sequence: TGTGCCAGTAACCGTGAACAGGGGTATGAGCAGTTCTTC. It is translated as CASNREQGYEQFF.